This T cell receptor (beta chain) derives from a study of T cell responses to AZD1222 COVID-19 vaccine (dated by TCRdb to the early 2020s). For the study in its entirety: AZD1222 recipients whose second dose came at about 4 weeks and those whose second dose came at about 12 weeks were combined into one group, since spike-specific TCR depth and breadth did not differ between the two schedules. A total of 230 to 250 trial participants underwent TCR sequencing, of whom nearly 210 had received two doses of AZD1222 and approximately 26 had received two doses of the MenACWY control vaccine. Enrollment into the trials was organized by age into subgroups of 18-55, 56-69 and 70-plus years, and those subgroups contained roughly 140, 27 and 60 TCR-sequenced participants, respectively. The paper as a whole reports these results and caveats: In the small 56-69-year group, the increase in depth fell short of significance, most likely because of low power. Reportedly, almost half of the unique spike-specific TCRs recognized epitopes lying outside the regions that are mutated in the B.1.351 and B.1.1.7 variants. After two AZD1222 doses, spike-specific TCR breadth and depth were significantly higher than at day 0 and than in MenACWY recipients. The vaccine-associated CD4 TCRs covered the entire spike protein, and the dominant responses fell in regions 160-218 and 743-854. Because no day 14 peak-response samples were available, the repertoires could be characterized only after the peak T cell response. Participants were mostly white British and included more females than males, and it was suggested by the authors that clonal diversity may have been underestimated. Only six or seven AZD1222 recipients were SARS-CoV-2 seropositive at baseline, limiting conclusions about previously exposed vaccinees.

The time point label, read with the paper, signifies: baseline before first vaccination. The vaccinee samples were drawn from two UK trials, COV001 and COV002, one of which was a single-blind randomized controlled phase 2/3 trial testing AZD1222 (ChAdOx1 nCoV-19) in healthy adults. For TCRbeta chain sequencing, PBMC samples were collected from trial participants at day 0 and at day 28 after the second dose. Details on this clone: Which antigen it targets is not known. The record has no base qualities; no much larger clone is one base away.

CDR1 and CDR2 (SGHTS, YDEGEE) derive from the germline V gene. Clipping removes 4 bases from V and 8 bases from J, with 4 as the unmatched junction base count. Taken from cysteine to phenylalanine, the CDR3 has 14 residues. Only the CDR3 part of the read is kept: 42 bases, read in frame from the first base. The CDR3 regions of human TCRbeta chains were analyzed by immunosequencing. In the source study's methods: Repertoire TCRs were matched against a reference library of SARS-CoV-2-specific TCRs generated with the MIRA antigen-specificity platform. Breadth meant the fraction of unique TCRs that were SARS-CoV-2-associated, whereas depth meant the fraction of total T cells that were SARS-CoV-2-associated. Each spike-specific TCR was assigned to its reactive spike region and to a CD4 or CD8 class using the MIRA data. Log10-transformed breadth and depth values were compared by one-way ANOVA with Sidak's multiple comparisons tests. TCRdb took over this immuneACCESS table, retaining in-frame rearrangements with V and J assigned. Such tables are incomplete; in checked studies, under half of the missing clones stem from an unresolved V gene, and the remainder is unexplained. V and J calls and clone size are copied from that table; D and trimming were computed from the DNA. The sample includes over 140,000 clones, with just under 95% observed a single time. More than 5% of the sample comes from the top ten.

This material consisted of peripheral blood, taken on day 0 of AZD1222 vaccination. This clonotype was obtained from an adult in good health. Recombination linked TRBV5-8 to TRBJ1-4, and 11 bases in between align with TRBD1. The sequenced DNA: TGTGCCAGCAGCGAAGGACAGGGGGCAGAAAAACTGTTTTTT. Translated, this gives CASSEGQGAEKLFF.